The rows below give T cell receptor beta chains drawn from one sample of a study of OX40 agonist ivuxolimab in advanced cancers. The protocol was immunoSEQ multiplex PCR, while the TCRdb copy is restricted to in-frame clones and leaves out a portion. The data contain fewer than 50,000 clones, about 89% of them singletons. The sample here was CD4+ or CD8+ T cells sorted from blood, taken in a trial of the OX40 agonist ivuxolimab. Every receptor here comes from an adult with an advanced solid tumor such as melanoma, head and neck, liver or kidney cancer. Each CDR3 is given with its conserved first and last residue. The D gene is left open where the match is weak. A clone size is listed for some rows: how often the clone was seen (once, few, many), or a class if it is expanded.

j_call clone_size v_call d_call cdr3_nt cdr3_aa
TRBJ1-5 NA TRBV6-6 NA TGTGCCAGCAGTTACTCGAGGTTAGGGAATTACCAGCCCCAGCATTTT CASSYSRLGNYQPQHF
TRBJ2-3 NA TRBV5-6 TRBD2 TGTGCCAGCAGCTTCGGGACTAGCGGGAGTATAGATACGCAGTATTTT CASSFGTSGSIDTQYF
TRBJ1-1 few TRBV6-5 NA TGTGCCAGCAGTTATGGTGAGGGTGAAGCTTTCTTT CASSYGEGEAFF
TRBJ2-3 NA TRBV15 NA TGTGCCACCAGCCATACTAACCGGGCTTCAGGAGGCACAGATACGCAGTATTTT CATSHTNRASGGTDTQYF
TRBJ2-3 NA TRBV6-5 NA TGTGCCGGCGCCACAGAGGGAGATACGCAGTATTTT CAGATEGDTQYF
TRBJ2-5 NA TRBV30 TRBD1 TGTGCCTGGAGTGGACAGGGGAAGGAGTACTTC CAWSGQGKEYF
TRBJ1-1 NA TRBV25-1 NA TGTGCCAGCGGATCTTCGAACACTGAAGCTTTCTTT CASGSSNTEAFF
TRBJ2-5 few TRBV7-9 TRBD1 TGTGCCAGCAGCTTTTTCTCCGGGACAGGGGGTTATCAAGAGACCCAGTACTTC CASSFFSGTGGYQETQYF
TRBJ2-5 NA TRBV11-2 NA TGTGCCAGCACTCCGGACCGGATACCGGGGACCCAGTACTTC CASTPDRIPGTQYF
TRBJ2-7 NA TRBV6-6 TRBD1 TGTGCCAGCAGTTACTCGACAGGGATCTACGAGCAGTACTTC CASSYSTGIYEQYF
TRBJ1-2 NA TRBV2 NA TGTGCCAGCAGTGATAGCGGGCGCGCTAACTATGGCTACACCTTC CASSDSGRANYGYTF
TRBJ2-1 NA TRBV7-8 TRBD1 TGTGCCAGCAGCTCCCGACAGGGCTACAATGAGCAGTTCTTC CASSSRQGYNEQFF
TRBJ2-3 many TRBV15 NA TGTGCCACCAGCAGAGTTCGGAACACAGATACGCAGTATTTT CATSRVRNTDTQYF
TRBJ2-1 NA TRBV11-2 TRBD1 TGTGCCAGCAGCGGGACCGGACAGGGGGTTTGGGATGAGCAGTTCTTC CASSGTGQGVWDEQFF
TRBJ1-1 few TRBV7-9 TRBD1 TGTGCCAGCAGCTTAGCGCTGACAGGGGAGCCGGGGAGCACTGAAGCTTTCTTT CASSLALTGEPGSTEAFF
TRBJ1-2 few TRBV7-9 TRBD1 TGTGCCAGCAGCACCGCGGGACAGGGTGCCTATGGCTACACCTTC CASSTAGQGAYGYTF
TRBJ1-3 NA TRBV6-5 NA TGTGCCAGCACCTCTTGGGGGACTGGAAACACCATATATTTT CASTSWGTGNTIYF
TRBJ1-5 few TRBV18 NA TGTGCCAGCTCACAAGAGTACGTAGTAGGAGGCAATCAGCCCCAGCATTTT CASSQEYVVGGNQPQHF
TRBJ2-4 few TRBV18 NA TGTGCCAGCTCACCACCAGGGCCACTCTATCAGTACTTC CASSPPGPLYQYF
TRBJ2-7 NA TRBV27 TRBD1 TGTGCCAGCAGTCCAACCGGGACAGGGGGTCCCTACGAGCAGTACTTC CASSPTGTGGPYEQYF
TRBJ2-7 NA TRBV6-5 NA TGTGCCAGCAGTTACTCGTCAGGGCTCGAGCAGTACTTC CASSYSSGLEQYF
TRBJ2-3 NA TRBV9 NA TGTGCCAGCAGCGTCCGAGGGGGGCCCTCCACAGATACGCAGTATTTT CASSVRGGPSTDTQYF
TRBJ2-1 NA TRBV27 NA TGTGCCAGCAGTCCGTTCCCCTCGTGGGATGAGCAGTTCTTC CASSPFPSWDEQFF
TRBJ2-5 NA TRBV29-1 TRBD1 TGCAGCGTTAAGGTTTGGGACAGGGGGGTCCGAGAGACCCAGTACTTC CSVKVWDRGVRETQYF
TRBJ2-5 NA TRBV9 TRBD1 TGTGCCAGCAGCGCAGGACAGGGGGCGGAGACCCAGTACTTC CASSAGQGAETQYF
TRBJ2-1 once TRBV29-1 TRBD1 TGCAGCGTTGAGAGAGGGGACAGGGTTTCCTACAATGAGCAGTTCTTC CSVERGDRVSYNEQFF
TRBJ1-1 NA TRBV6-5 NA TGTGCCAGCAGTTACTCGACAGGAGCGAACACTGAAGCTTTCTTT CASSYSTGANTEAFF
TRBJ1-2 NA TRBV9 NA TGTGCCAGCAGCGGACTTCAGGAGGCCTCCTATGGCTACACCTTC CASSGLQEASYGYTF
TRBJ1-1 NA TRBV7-6 NA TGTGCCAGCAGCTTAGCGGGGACTGAGACTGAAGCTTTCTTT CASSLAGTETEAFF
TRBJ2-5 NA TRBV15 NA TGTGCCACCAGCAGAGGTGGCTTGCAAGAGACCCAGTACTTC CATSRGGLQETQYF
TRBJ2-1 NA TRBV5-8 TRBD2 TGTGCCAGCAGCTTGGTGCTAGCGGGATACAATGAGCAGTTCTTC CASSLVLAGYNEQFF
TRBJ2-7 NA TRBV4-2 NA TGTGCCAGCAGCCAATCGCAGGCGGGCTACGAGCAGTACTTC CASSQSQAGYEQYF
TRBJ1-5 NA TRBV9 NA TGTGCCAGCAGCGTAGGGGCAGGGGATCAGCCCCAGCATTTT CASSVGAGDQPQHF
TRBJ2-5 NA TRBV7-6 NA TGTGCCAGCAGCTTAGACGGCAAGACCCAGTACTTC CASSLDGKTQYF
TRBJ2-5 NA TRBV13 TRBD1 TGTGCCAGCAGCTCTCTACGGACAGGGGAAGAGACCCAGTACTTC CASSSLRTGEETQYF
TRBJ1-1 NA TRBV11-2 TRBD1 TGTGCCAGCAGCGTCTCGGGACAGTCGAACACTGAAGCTTTCTTT CASSVSGQSNTEAFF
TRBJ2-1 NA TRBV28 NA TGTGCCAGCAGTTCGTTACTAAGCGGACCTAACTACAATGAGCAGTTCTTC CASSSLLSGPNYNEQFF
TRBJ1-2 few TRBV19 TRBD1 TGTGCCAGTAGTACTTTAACAGGGGTCCGGCGTGGCTACACCTTC CASSTLTGVRRGYTF
TRBJ2-6 NA TRBV2 NA TGTGCCAGCGAGTGGGGCACCGGGGCCAACGTCCTGACTTTC CASEWGTGANVLTF
TRBJ2-4 NA TRBV20-1 NA TGCAGTGCCAACTTTGGGGTTATTCAGTACTTC CSANFGVIQYF
TRBJ1-1 NA TRBV9 NA TGTGCCAGCAGCGAACAGGGGAACACTGAAGCTTTCTTT CASSEQGNTEAFF
TRBJ1-2 NA TRBV6-1 NA TGTGCCAGCAGTGAAAGTATAAACTATGGCTACACCTTC CASSESINYGYTF
TRBJ2-6 few TRBV6-1 NA TGTGCCAGCAGTGAAGACAGCTCTGGGGCCAACGTCCTGACTTTC CASSEDSSGANVLTF
TRBJ2-7 NA TRBV2 NA TGTGCCAGCAGCCCCCGGGACAAAGCCTACGAGCAGTACTTC CASSPRDKAYEQYF
TRBJ1-1 NA TRBV15 NA TGTGCCACCAGCAAGGGGGGGGAGTACACTGAAGCTTTCTTT CATSKGGEYTEAFF
TRBJ1-4 NA TRBV9 NA TGTGCCAGCAGCGTAGCTGGGGCAGCTAATGAAAAACTGTTTTTT CASSVAGAANEKLFF
TRBJ2-2 NA TRBV9 NA TGTGCCAGCAGCGTAAGCGGGAACACCGGGGAGCTGTTTTTT CASSVSGNTGELFF
TRBJ1-5 NA TRBV6-5 NA TGTGCCAGCAGCCGAAATACTTATCAGCCCCAGCATTTT CASSRNTYQPQHF
TRBJ1-2 NA TRBV28 NA TGTGCCAGCAGTTTAAGTTCAGCGGGGCGTTTTGGCTACACCTTC CASSLSSAGRFGYTF
TRBJ1-5 NA TRBV7-9 NA TGTGCCAGCAGCTTGGAGCTCTTAGATAGCAATCAGCCCCAGCATTTT CASSLELLDSNQPQHF
TRBJ2-2 NA TRBV4-1 TRBD2 TGCGCCAGCAGTCCTGTAGTAGCGGGAGGTAACACCGGGGAGCTGTTTTTT CASSPVVAGGNTGELFF
TRBJ1-6 NA TRBV7-6 NA TGTGCCAGCAGCGACTCCGCGAGCTCCTATAATTCACCCCTCCACTTT CASSDSASSYNSPLHF
TRBJ2-2 NA TRBV9 NA TGTGCCAGCAGCGTAGCTACGACCTTAGGGAACACCGGGGAGCTGTTTTTT CASSVATTLGNTGELFF
TRBJ1-2 NA TRBV27 NA TGTGCCAGCAGTTTATTCGTTGGCTACACCTTC CASSLFVGYTF
TRBJ2-2 NA TRBV7-6 TRBD2 TGTGCCAGCAGTCGACTCCTAGCGGGAATGGCCGGGGAGCTGTTTTTT CASSRLLAGMAGELFF